These T cell receptor beta chains were read from a single sample in a study of blood T cell repertoires in COVID-19. The protocol was immunoSEQ multiplex PCR, while the TCRdb copy is restricted to in-frame clones and leaves out a portion. Of fewer than 150,000 clones listed, about 80% were seen once; the top ten hold approximately 8%. Sequencing used peripheral blood. The receptor set was obtained from a human donor in a cohort sampled during active COVID-19. Both conserved end residues are part of each CDR3. The D gene is left open where the match is weak. Size is omitted from some rows. Given values are once, few, many or a class for expanded clones.

-	TRBV19	TRBJ1-1	TRBD1	TGTGCCAGTAGTACCCAGGGGGCGGGTACTGAAGCTTTCTTT	CASSTQGAGTEAFF
-	TRBV4-1	TRBJ1-2	-	TGCGCCAGCAGCCCTATGACGGGATCGTATGGCTACACCTTC	CASSPMTGSYGYTF
-	TRBV10-3	TRBJ2-3	-	TGTGCCATCAGTGCCATGTCCCCAGGGGTCGGCACAGATACGCAGTATTTT	CAISAMSPGVGTDTQYF
-	TRBV20-1	TRBJ2-3	-	TGCAGTGCTAGTAGGGGGGATACGCAGTATTTT	CSASRGDTQYF
-	TRBV5-6	TRBJ2-6	-	TGTGCCAGCAGCTTTCGGGGAAGCTCTGGGGCCAACGTCCTGACTTTC	CASSFRGSSGANVLTF
once	TRBV5-1	TRBJ1-3	-	TGCGCCAGCAAACCAACGGCTGGAAACACCATATATTTT	CASKPTAGNTIYF
-	TRBV3-1/TRBV3-2	TRBJ1-3	TRBD1	TGTGCCAGCAGACCTTCGGACAGGCTGAGGGGAAACACCATATATTTT	CASRPSDRLRGNTIYF
-	TRBV3-1/TRBV3-2	TRBJ2-5	-	TGTGCCAGCAGCCTTCGGATCGGGGAGACCCAGTACTTC	CASSLRIGETQYF
-	TRBV5-1	TRBJ1-5	TRBD1	TGCGCCAGCAGCTTGGGGGACAGGGCGGAACAGCCCCAGCATTTT	CASSLGDRAEQPQHF
-	TRBV7-2	TRBJ2-5	TRBD2	TGTGCCAGCAGCCCGGGAAGCGGGGGGGCCTGGAAGACCCAGTACTTC	CASSPGSGGAWKTQYF
-	TRBV7-6	TRBJ1-1	-	TGTGCCAGCAGCCTACTGGGGGAGGCGAACACTGAAGCTTTCTTT	CASSLLGEANTEAFF
-	TRBV19	TRBJ1-2	-	TGTGCCACCAGAACTTTGGGCGGCTACACCTTC	CATRTLGGYTF
once	TRBV3-1/TRBV3-2	TRBJ1-1	-	TGTGCCAGCAGCCGCACGGTGAACACTGAAGCTTTCTTT	CASSRTVNTEAFF
once	TRBV6-1	TRBJ2-1	TRBD2	TGTGCCAGCAGTGAAATGGCGGGGGGGCGAAATGAGCAGTTCTTC	CASSEMAGGRNEQFF
once	TRBV9	TRBJ2-7	-	TGTGCCAGCAGAGCCCCCGAGCAGTACTTC	CASRAPEQYF
-	TRBV28	TRBJ1-3	-	TGTGCCAGCAGTCGATCCGGGACTCTTACTGGAAACACCATATATTTT	CASSRSGTLTGNTIYF
-	TRBV6-5	TRBJ2-7	-	TGTGCCAGCAGTTCAGGGGGGAGCAGGGAGCAGTACTTC	CASSSGGSREQYF
-	TRBV21-1	TRBJ2-5	-	TGTGCCAGCAGCTCCCGGACTAGCGGGGGCCAAGAGACCCAGTACTTC	CASSSRTSGGQETQYF
once	TRBV5-4	TRBJ2-3	TRBD2	TGTGCCAGCAGCTTGCTCACTAGCGGGGGCCACACGCAGTATTTT	CASSLLTSGGHTQYF
once	TRBV4-1	TRBJ2-6	-	TGCGCCAGCAGCCAAGAACAGCCCTCCGTCCTGACTTTC	CASSQEQPSVLTF
-	TRBV28	TRBJ2-2	TRBD2	TGTGCCAGCAGCCCCACTAGCGGGGGAAGCCGTGTGTTTTTT	CASSPTSGGSRVFF
-	TRBV5-1	TRBJ1-2	-	TGCGCCAGCAGCTTGGGCAGAAACTATGGCTACACCTTC	CASSLGRNYGYTF
-	TRBV6-5	TRBJ2-7	-	TGTGCCAGCAGCTCCTTAACCTACGAGCAGTACTTC	CASSSLTYEQYF
-	TRBV6-1	TRBJ2-7	TRBD2	TGTGCCAGCAGTGGGCTAGCGGGGAGTTTATCCTACGAGCAGTACTTC	CASSGLAGSLSYEQYF
-	TRBV2	TRBJ2-3	TRBD1	TGTGCCAACGGACAGGGGACAGATACGCAGTATTTT	CANGQGTDTQYF
-	TRBV27	TRBJ1-1	TRBD1	TGTGCCAGCAGTATGGACAGGGGGCTCGGAACTGAAGCTTTCTTT	CASSMDRGLGTEAFF
many	TRBV15	TRBJ1-2	TRBD1	TGTGCCACCAGCAGAGGGACAGGGGGTTTTGATGGCTACACCTTC	CATSRGTGGFDGYTF
-	TRBV5-6	TRBJ1-5	-	TGTGCCAGCAGCCCCTGGTTAGGGGTGGGTCAGCCCCAGCATTTT	CASSPWLGVGQPQHF
-	TRBV9	TRBJ2-1	-	TGTGCCAGCAGCGTAGCTATCCCCACCTACAATGAGCAGTTCTTC	CASSVAIPTYNEQFF
-	TRBV6-5	TRBJ2-4	-	TGTGCCAGCACGGGGAGGTCCAAAAACATTCAGTACTTC	CASTGRSKNIQYF
few	TRBV5-4	TRBJ1-4	-	TGTGCCAGCAGCATGGGAGTCATTAATGAAAAACTGTTTTTT	CASSMGVINEKLFF
-	TRBV10-3	TRBJ1-6	-	TGTGCCATCAGTGGGACAGACTATAATTCACCCCTCCACTTT	CAISGTDYNSPLHF
-	TRBV6-6	TRBJ1-5	TRBD1	TGTGCCAGCAGTAACGGACAGGGTGGTTATCAGCCCCAGCATTTT	CASSNGQGGYQPQHF
-	TRBV19	TRBJ1-5	TRBD1	TGTGCCAGTAGTATAGATCGGACAGGGAATCAGCCCCAGCATTTT	CASSIDRTGNQPQHF
-	TRBV6-1	TRBJ2-5	TRBD1	TGTGCCAGCAGTGACGTTTCCGGGACAGGTAAAGAGACCCAGTACTTC	CASSDVSGTGKETQYF
-	TRBV29-1	TRBJ2-2	-	TGCAGCGTTCACAGCCGGGCAGGGGCCACCGGGGAGCTGTTTTTT	CSVHSRAGATGELFF
-	TRBV20-1	TRBJ2-3	-	TGCAGTGCTAGTAGTGGGGGGTGGACAGATACGCAGTATTTT	CSASSGGWTDTQYF
once	TRBV20-1	TRBJ2-1	-	TGCAGTGCTAGCCCTTCCAATGAGCAGTTCTTC	CSASPSNEQFF
many	TRBV6-1	TRBJ1-5	TRBD1	TGTGCCAGCAGTGAAGAGACAGGGGGCGGTCAGCCCCAGCATTTT	CASSEETGGGQPQHF
-	TRBV5-1	TRBJ2-6	-	TGCGCCAGCAGCCAACAGGGCTCTGGGGCCAACGTCCTGACTTTC	CASSQQGSGANVLTF
-	TRBV7-9	TRBJ2-1	TRBD2	TGTGCCAGCAGCTTAGCCTCCAGCGGGGGGGAGCAGGAGCAGTTCTTC	CASSLASSGGEQEQFF
many	TRBV3-1/TRBV3-2	TRBJ1-2	-	TGTGCCAGCAGCCCAGAAAGAGGACGGGGTTCAGGCTATGGCTACACCTTC	CASSPERGRGSGYGYTF
-	TRBV5-1	TRBJ2-5	TRBD2	TGCGCCAGCAGCCTGACTAGCGCCGACCAAGAGACCCAGTACTTC	CASSLTSADQETQYF
-	TRBV11-2	TRBJ2-3	-	TGTGCCAGCGGATGGGGCATAGATACGCAGTATTTT	CASGWGIDTQYF
-	TRBV7-2	TRBJ2-7	-	TGTGCCAGCAGCTTAACACAGGGATTAGGTGAGCAGTACTTC	CASSLTQGLGEQYF
-	TRBV7-2	TRBJ1-5	-	TGTGCCAGCAGCGTTACAGGGCGTAGCAATCAGCCCCAGCATTTT	CASSVTGRSNQPQHF
-	TRBV18	TRBJ1-4	-	TGTGCCAGCTCACCGAGATCACAGGCGGAGATAGAGGAAAAACTGTTTTTT	CASSPRSQAEIEEKLFF
-	TRBV13	TRBJ2-7	-	TGTGCCAGCAGCCCTAGCTGGGTCGACTCCTACGAGCAGTACTTC	CASSPSWVDSYEQYF